Below, 15 T cell receptor beta chains from the same sample are listed, as sequenced in a study of T cells in Graves' hyperthyroidism and ophthalmopathy. The TCR beta CDR3 regions underwent amplification using RNA transcripts as the source. A first-round RT-PCR of the TCR CDR3 used the HTBI primer set. TCRdb independently ran MiXCR on the multiplex PCR reads; one entry per CDR3 protein. The sample lists around 440,000 distinct CDR3 sequences, around a sixth occurring once. Source material: blood. The receptors were gathered from a woman under 30 with Graves' hyperthyroidism.

In this sample, this clonotype turned up many times. The CDR3 loop is CASTGQQNIQYF. In DNA form, the CDR3 reads TGTGCCAGCACGGGACAGCAAAACATTCAGTACTTC. The chain recombines TRBV2 with TRBJ2-4; 7 bases agree with TRBD1. The CDR3 extends over 12 amino acids. Looked up from germline, CDR1 is SNHLY and CDR2 is FYNNEI. Unmatched junction bases numbered 2, after V lost 7 bases and J lost 5 bases.

The chain has TRBV6-4 and TRBJ2-7; D is undetermined. Germline assignment: CDR1 MRHNA and CDR2 SNTAGT. There are 15 residues in the CDR3. V dropped 5 bases and J dropped 6 bases, with 20 bases sitting between them. The CDR3 spells CASSYAQMAYGEQYF. The DNA for the CDR3 is TGTGCCAGCAGTTACGCCCAGATGGCTTATGGCGAGCAGTACTTC.

In its sample, this clonotype was seen many times. CDR3 region: CASSSSKKTEAFF. The CDR3 DNA is TGTGCCAGCAGTTCCTCAAAAAAGACTGAAGCTTTCTTT. The chain links TRBV12-3 or TRBV12-4 to TRBJ1-1; D is ambiguous. Trimming pared 4 bases from V and 5 bases from J, leaving 11 bases between. This CDR3 spans 13 amino acids.

In its sample, this clonotype was seen many times. The V call is TRBV18, the J call TRBJ1-2; the D is unclear. This CDR3 region has 14 residues. V shed 3 bases and J shed 2 bases, with 10 bases lying between them. Per the germline V gene, CDR1 is KGHSH and CDR2 is LQKENI. CDR3 DNA sequence: TGTGCCAGCTCACCCACCCCAGAGAACTATGGCTACACCTTC. Translated, it gives CASSPTPENYGYTF.

The table lists this clonotype with many counts. J is TRBJ2-7 and V is TRBV3-1; 11 bases align to TRBD1. V shed 4 bases and J 6 bases; nucleotides not matched to a gene: 8. Germline loops: CDR1 LGHDT, CDR2 YNNKEL (reference sequence). This CDR3 is 15 amino acids long. CDR3 nucleotide sequence: TGTGCCAGCAGCCGGCCCGGGACAGGGGGGTTCGAGCAGTACTTC. Its protein product is CASSRPGTGGFEQYF.

The table lists this clonotype with many counts. This chain uses TRBV5-8 with TRBJ1-6; D is ambiguous. CDR3 length: 13 residues. The germline V gene has CDR1 SGHTS and CDR2 YDEGEE. Trimming removed 4 bases from V and 9 bases from J, with 11 bases in between. The CDR3: CASSLDSGSPLHF. The CDR3 DNA reads as TGTGCCAGCAGCCTCGATTCAGGTTCACCCCTCCACTTT.

There are a few counts of this clonotype. CDR3 loop: CSARGEGASGQETQYF. The CDR3 bases are TGCAGTGCTAGAGGGGAAGGGGCTAGCGGACAAGAGACCCAGTACTTC. The V gene is TRBV20-1, the J gene TRBJ2-5; 7 positions agree with TRBD2. Germline V gene data show CDR1 as DFQATT and CDR2 as SNEGSKA (reference sequence). J lost 2 bases, V lost 1 base, and 10 bases had no gene match. The CDR3 length is 16 residues.

This clonotype was recorded a few times. This chain uses TRBV6-1 with TRBJ1-2; possibly TRBD1 for D (5 bases). The CDR3 runs to 13 residues. Trimming removed 5 bases at V and 4 bases at J, with 11 bases between. The germline V gene encodes CDR1 MNHNS and CDR2 SASEGT. The CDR3 reads CASSRDGVYGYTF. The CDR3 nucleotides are TGTGCCAGCAGTAGGGACGGCGTCTATGGCTACACCTTC.

Only a few counts were recorded for this clonotype. The chain combines TRBV2 with TRBJ2-1, with D possibly TRBD1 on 5 matching bases. This CDR3 comprises 13 residues. The V end was cut by 3 bases, the J end by 9 bases, with 12 bases between. CDR1 SNHLY and CDR2 FYNNEI come from the germline V gene. In nucleotides, the CDR3 is TGTGCCAGCAGTGATGGGGCCCACCTTGAGCAGTTCTTC. It codes for CASSDGAHLEQFF.

This clonotype was found a few times. This may be a read error: a much more frequent sequence differs by one nucleotide. The genes are TRBV7-8 and TRBJ2-7; no clear D gene. This CDR3 is built from 12 residues. Germline V gives CDR1 SGHVS, CDR2 FQNEAQ. The V and J ends lost 4 bases and 9 bases respectively, with 13 bases between them. This chain's CDR3 is CASSSTGDGQYF. The CDR3 DNA is TGTGCCAGCAGCTCAACGGGTGACGGGCAGTACTTC.

This clonotype was counted ten times or more. The CDR3 region is CASSKDGTGGGYTF. For the CDR3, the DNA is TGTGCCAGCAGCAAAGACGGGACAGGGGGTGGCTACACCTTC. J is TRBJ1-2 and V is TRBV28, with 11 nucleotides matching TRBD1. Trimming cost V 6 bases and J 7 bases; bases outside gene matches: 7. CDR1 and CDR2 (germline): MDHEN, SYDVKM. CDR3 length: 14 amino acids.

This clonotype was seen at least ten times. The chain has TRBV7-9 and TRBJ2-1; no clear D. This CDR3 contains 15 residues. Trimming removed 2 bases at V and 8 bases at J, with 16 bases between. The germline gives CDR1 SEHNR, CDR2 FQNEAQ (reference sequence). The CDR3 sequence is CASSLRIGLVDEQFF. DNA for the CDR3: TGTGCCAGCAGCTTAAGGATAGGGTTGGTCGATGAGCAGTTCTTC. Using reference TRBV7-9 and TRBJ2-1 for the parts outside the CDR3, the full variable domain is DTGVSQNPRHKITKRGQNVTFRCDPISEHNRLYWYRQTLGQGPEFLTYFQNEAQLEKSRLLSDRFSAERPKGSFSTLEIQRTEQGDSAMYLCASSLRIGLVDEQFFGPGTRLTVL.

V usage is TRBV19 and J usage is TRBJ2-2, with D perhaps matching TRBD1 (5 bases). In germline, CDR1 is LNHDA, CDR2 SQIVND (reference sequence). Trimming left V 7 bases short and J 0 bases short, with 9 bases between. The CDR3 is made up of 14 amino acids. This chain's CDR3 is CASIRQPNTGELFF. CDR3 nucleotide sequence: TGTGCCAGTATCAGACAGCCGAACACCGGGGAGCTGTTTTTT.

This chain connects TRBV27 to TRBJ1-4; 12 nucleotides agree with TRBD1. The CDR3 contains 17 residues. Germline V CDR1 and CDR2: MNHEY, SMNVEV (reference sequence). Trimming at V came to 6 bases and at J to 13 bases, leaving 18 bases not matched to a gene. CDR3 amino acids: CASSPGTGGDVLLGLFF. The CDR3 DNA sequence: TGTGCCAGCAGCCCTGGGACAGGGGGCGATGTATTGCTGGGACTGTTTTTT.

This clonotype was detected many times. The chain recombines TRBV4-1 with TRBJ1-1; D uncertain. V was clipped by 5 bases and J by 6 bases, with 13 bases between them. The germline CDR1 and CDR2 sequences are MGHRA and YSYEKL. This CDR3 has 13 residues. Written as DNA, the CDR3 is TGCGCCAGCAGCGGTGCGACAACTCCTGAAGCTTTCTTT. It specifies CASSGATTPEAFF.